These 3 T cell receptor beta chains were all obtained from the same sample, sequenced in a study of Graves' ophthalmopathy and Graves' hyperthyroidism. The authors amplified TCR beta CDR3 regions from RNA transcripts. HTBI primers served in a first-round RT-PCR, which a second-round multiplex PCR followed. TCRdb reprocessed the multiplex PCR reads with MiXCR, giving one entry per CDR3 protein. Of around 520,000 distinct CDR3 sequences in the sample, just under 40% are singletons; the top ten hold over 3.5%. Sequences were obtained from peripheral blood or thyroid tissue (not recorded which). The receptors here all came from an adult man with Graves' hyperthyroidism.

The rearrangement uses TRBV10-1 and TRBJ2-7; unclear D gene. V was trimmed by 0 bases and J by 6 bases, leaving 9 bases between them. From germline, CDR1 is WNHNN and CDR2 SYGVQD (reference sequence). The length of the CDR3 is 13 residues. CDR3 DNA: TGCGCCAGCAGTGAGTCGGGAACGTCCGAGCAGTACTTC. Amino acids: CASSESGTSEQYF.

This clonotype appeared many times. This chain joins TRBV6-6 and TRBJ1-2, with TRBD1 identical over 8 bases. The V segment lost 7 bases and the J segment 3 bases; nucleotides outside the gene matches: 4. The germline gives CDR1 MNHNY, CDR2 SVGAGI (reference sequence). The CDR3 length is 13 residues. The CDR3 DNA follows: TGTGCCAGCAAGGGACAGGAACACTATGGCTACACCTTC. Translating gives CASKGQEHYGYTF.

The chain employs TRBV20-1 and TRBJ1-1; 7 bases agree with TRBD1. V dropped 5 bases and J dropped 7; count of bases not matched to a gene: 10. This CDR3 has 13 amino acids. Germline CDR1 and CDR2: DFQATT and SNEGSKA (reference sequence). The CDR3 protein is CSAEQTGTFEAFF. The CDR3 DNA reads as TGCAGTGCTGAACAGACAGGGACTTTTGAAGCTTTCTTT.